What follows is one TCR beta chain and its context. Germline V CDR1 and CDR2: SGDLS, YYNGEE. Deletions cut 0 bases from V and 2 bases from J, with 14 bases between. The CDR3 length is 16 residues. In the original workflow: Scientists estimated how many nucleated cells there were by amplifying reference gene primers. Produced via immunoSEQ multiplex PCR; TCRdb's table is partial and in-frame only. Clonal size and the V and J genes are those of that table, whereas D and trimming came from the DNA. The sample has around 80,000 clones; about 88% are singletons. These data are taken from a study of blood T cell repertoires in COVID-19.

Sequencing was carried out using peripheral blood. The clonotype comes from a human donor in a cohort sampled during active COVID-19. The chain uses TRBV9 and TRBJ2-5; D uncertain. The DNA of the CDR3 is TGTGCCAGCAGCGTAGAGGATAGCTTCGTACAAGAGACCCAGTACTTC. Its protein product is CASSVEDSFVQETQYF.